The 17 T cell receptor beta chains reported below all come from one sample, sequenced in a study. TCRdb re-called the RT-PCR reads with MiXCR, one entry per CDR3 protein. The sample yields hundreds of thousands of distinct CDR3 sequences, approximately 15% seen once. Sequencing was carried out using memory CD4+ T cells from blood. The receptor source for this set is a female donor in good health, serving as a healthy control.

This chain uses TRBV25-1 with TRBJ1-6, with unresolved D. CDR1 and CDR2 (germline): MGHDK, SYGVNS. V was pared by 6 bases and J by 8 bases, with 8 bases between. The CDR3 consists of 12 residues. CDR3 in DNA: TGTGCCAGCAGATCCCCGGATTCACCCCTCCACTTT. Encoded protein: CASRSPDSPLHF.

This sequence joins TRBV10-3 and TRBJ2-3, with D possibly matching TRBD2 (6 bases). Looked up from germline, CDR1 is ENHRY and CDR2 is SYGVKD. Between the trimmed V and J ends, which lost 7 bases and 4 bases, there was a span of 12 bases. CDR3 length: 13 residues. The CDR3 reads CAITGGDPDTQYF. CDR3 coding DNA: TGTGCCATCACGGGCGGGGACCCAGATACGCAGTATTTT.

As concerns this clonotype: This CDR3 is missing its conserved last phenylalanine or tryptophan, likely due to a read error. The chain employs TRBV7-3 and TRBJ2-7, with D unresolved. Germline values: CDR1 SGHTA, CDR2 FQGTGA. The V end was cut by 8 bases, the J end by 4 bases, with 12 bases between. The CDR3 totals 12 residues. The chain's CDR3 is CASFSLGYEQYL. The CDR3 DNA is TGTGCCAGCTTTAGCTTAGGATACGAGCAGTACCTC.

This chain uses TRBV5-6 with TRBJ1-1; D not certain. The CDR3 has 14 residues. In germline, CDR1 is SGHDT, CDR2 YYEEEE. Trimming cost V 6 bases and J 0 bases, with 12 bases left between them. The CDR3 here is CASKLGQLNTEAFF. The CDR3 region has the DNA TGTGCCAGCAAACTTGGTCAGTTGAACACTGAAGCTTTCTTT.

This clonotype has ten or more counts. The rearrangement uses TRBV29-1 and TRBJ2-7; 8 bases are a match to TRBD1. CDR1 and CDR2 (germline): SQVTM, ANQGSEA. The junction had 3 bases not matched to a gene; V was cut back by 5 bases and J by 3 bases. This CDR3 region has 12 residues. CDR3 region: CSVIGQGYEQYF. CDR3 coding DNA: TGCAGCGTTATAGGACAGGGCTACGAGCAGTACTTC.

The chain links TRBV18 to TRBJ1-1; 7 nucleotides match TRBD1. This CDR3 spans 15 amino acids. In germline, CDR1 is KGHSH, CDR2 LQKENI. After removal of 0 bases from V and 4 bases from J, the junction contained 5 bases not matched to a gene. In DNA, the CDR3 is TGTGCCAGCTCACCACCGCGAGGGGGCGGCACTGAAGCTTTCTTT. The encoded protein is CASSPPRGGGTEAFF. Variable domain in full (rest from reference TRBV18 and TRBJ1-1): NAGVMQNPRHLVRRRGQEARLRCSPMKGHSHVYWYRQLPEEGLKFMVYLQKENIIDESGMPKERFSAEFPKEGPSILRIQQVVRGDSAAYFCASSPPRGGGTEAFFGQGTRLTVV.

This chain joins TRBV6-1 and TRBJ1-2; 7 bases are shared with TRBD1. V gave up 2 bases and J gave up 4 bases; unmatched junction bases: 7. This CDR3 has 15 amino acids. Germline V gives CDR1 MNHNS, CDR2 SASEGT. CDR3 residues: CASSEMAGGSYGYTF. CDR3 bases: TGTGCCAGCAGTGAAATGGCAGGGGGTTCCTATGGCTACACCTTC.

This clonotype showed up just once. This sequence joins TRBV20-1 and TRBJ1-5; TRBD1 matches at 7 bases. The junction had 9 bases not matched to a gene; V was cut back by 0 bases and J by 4 bases. This CDR3 has 16 amino acids. Germline assignment: CDR1 DFQATT and CDR2 SNEGSKA (reference sequence). The CDR3 is CSAREWTGPQNQPQHF. CDR3 nucleotide sequence: TGCAGTGCTAGAGAGTGGACAGGCCCCCAGAATCAGCCCCAGCATTTT.

This clonotype appeared many times. The V call is TRBV10-3, the J call TRBJ2-6; 7 bases map to TRBD2. This CDR3 is built from 16 residues. Germline assignment: CDR1 ENHRY and CDR2 SYGVKD. V dropped 7 bases and J dropped 2; count of bases not matched to a gene: 8. The CDR3 DNA reads as TGTGCCATCAATAAGGGAGGGACTACTGGGGCCAACGTCCTGACTTTC. Translated, it gives CAINKGGTTGANVLTF.

There are a few counts of this clonotype. The rearrangement links TRBV6-2 or TRBV6-3 to TRBJ2-1; D ambiguous. V was clipped by 7 bases and J by 3 bases, with 10 bases between them. This CDR3 has 13 residues. Per germline, CDR1 MNHEY and CDR2 SVGEGT. The CDR3: CASTVYSYNEQFF. The DNA of the CDR3 is TGTGCCAGCACAGTATATAGCTACAATGAGCAGTTCTTC.

This clonotype has a count of ten or more. The chain recombines TRBV6-5 with TRBJ1-2; D is ambiguous. Trimming removed 6 bases at V and 1 base at J, with 9 bases between. Germline V CDR1 and CDR2: MNHEY, SVGAGI. There are 13 residues in the CDR3. The CDR3: CASSPGHNYGYTF. As DNA, the CDR3 is TGTGCCAGCAGCCCCGGCCATAACTATGGCTACACCTTC.

A single count supports this clonotype. The chain recombines TRBV5-1 with TRBJ2-3; possible D gene TRBD2, 6 bases. Germline V gene lookup returns CDR1 SGHRS and CDR2 YFSETQ. Trimming pared 7 bases from V and 2 bases from J, leaving 11 bases between. There are 13 residues in the CDR3. The chain's CDR3 is CASRETTTDTQYF. For the CDR3, the DNA is TGCGCCAGCCGGGAGACTACCACAGATACGCAGTATTTT.

This clonotype was detected ten times or more. The chain recombines TRBV7-8 with TRBJ1-1; D call uncertain. V was shortened by 5 bases and J by 3 bases, with 10 bases between the two germline ends. The CDR3 extends over 13 amino acids. Per germline, CDR1 SGHVS and CDR2 FQNEAQ. DNA for the CDR3: TGTGCCAGCAGCCCGGGAGCGGACACTGAAGCTTTCTTT. It yields the protein CASSPGADTEAFF.

This clonotype was recorded a few times. The genes are TRBV12-3 or TRBV12-4 and TRBJ2-2; a possible D gene is TRBD1 (6 bases). This CDR3 is built from 15 residues. The V gene lost 2 bases and the J gene lost 6 bases, with 13 bases spanning the gap. The CDR3 sequence: CASSLTGSRAGELFF. CDR3 sequence (DNA): TGTGCCAGCAGTTTAACAGGGAGTCGAGCCGGGGAGCTGTTTTTT.

This chain joins TRBV12-2 and TRBJ1-5; the tabulated D call, TRBD1, remains unverified against the DNA. TRBV12-2 is labeled a pseudogene. The CDR3 sequence is 17 residues long. The CDR3 DNA reads TGTGCAAGTCGCTTAGAAGGACCACAGGTCCTAAATCAGCCCCAGCATTTT. Translating gives CASRLEGPQVLNQPQHF.

Many counts were recorded for this clonotype. The chain links TRBV4-1 to TRBJ1-3; 11 bases are shared with TRBD1. The germline V gene has CDR1 MGHRA and CDR2 YSYEKL. The CDR3 runs 18 residues. V shed 2 bases, J shed 3 bases, and the junction held 9 bases outside the gene matches. The CDR3 spells CASSQTYPDRGLGNTIYF. CDR3 coding DNA: TGCGCCAGCAGCCAAACCTACCCGGACAGGGGGCTTGGAAACACCATATATTTT.

V and J are TRBV24-1 and TRBJ2-5, with 7 nucleotides matching TRBD1. Germline CDR1 reads KGHDR; CDR2 reads SFDVKD. The CDR3 has 15 amino acids. J was trimmed by 5 bases and V by 2 bases; bases with no gene match: 7. Written as DNA, the CDR3 is TGTGCCACCAGTGATTCGAAGGGGGCAGGGGAGACCCAGTACTTC. Its protein product is CATSDSKGAGETQYF.